This TCR beta chain was sequenced for a study of siplizumab effects on memory and regulatory T cells. Across the study: The pairing of mixed lymphocyte reactions set siplizumab at roughly 0.9 ug/mL against the absence of drug.

Study-wide results and caveats: There was no confirmation of the suppressive function of proliferating Tregs from siplizumab cultures. Memory cells seemed less diverse than naive T cells, which seemed major alloresponse contributors.

On this clone itself: Antigen specificity is unknown.

Germline V lookup: CDR1 MNHNY, CDR2 SVGAGI (reference sequence). There are 15 residues in the CDR3. Trimming cost V 4 bases and J 0 bases, with 10 bases left between them. Coculture of mixed lymphocyte reaction cells was performed at 37°C for approximately 6 days. TCRdb's copy holds only in-frame clones and misses some; the assay was immunoSEQ multiplex PCR. The sample consists of 7,500 to 8,500 clones, 35% to 40% of them appearing once. The clonotype was recovered from a human donor in good health; the cells came from an allogeneic mixed lymphocyte reaction. Material for sequencing was CFSE-low (dividing) CD8+ T cells sorted from an allogeneic mixed lymphocyte reaction. The chain couples TRBV6-6 to TRBJ2-4, with D unresolved. CDR3 DNA sequence: TGTGCCAGCAGTTCTAGTCGGTTAGCCAAAAACATTCAGTACTTC. Amino acid sequence: CASSSSRLAKNIQYF.